The 9 T cell receptor beta chains below were found in one sample sequenced in a study of CD8+CD57+ T cells in acquired aplastic anemia. The use of genomic DNA as template underpinned the TCR beta VDJ and CDR3 profiling. From the reads, TCRdb called clonotypes with MiXCR, one entry per CDR3 protein. Here the sample spans 200,000 or so distinct CDR3 sequences, roughly 45% being singletons. Those patients picked for sequencing had displayed CD8+CD57+ cell expansion on flow cytometry. Material for sequencing was sorted CD4+, CD8+, or CD8+CD57+ T cells (not recorded which) from PBMCs. The receptor set was obtained from a human donor with aplastic anemia.

This clonotype showed up just a few times. One end of the junction is discordant with germline, which a read error may explain. The CDR3 protein is CASSLEGFPRRVF. CDR3 sequence (DNA): TGTGCCAGCAGCTTAGAAGGTTTTCCGCGACGGGTCTTT. The chain carries TRBV7-2 and TRBJ2-3; no clear D gene. There are 13 residues in the CDR3. CDR1 SGHTA and CDR2 FQGNSA come from the germline V gene.

This clonotype was observed at least ten times. The V call is TRBV7-9, the J call TRBJ1-1; possible D gene TRBD1, 6 bases. The V end lost 5 bases, the J end lost 4 bases, and 17 bases lay between the germline ends. This CDR3 has 15 residues. CDR1 and CDR2 from the germline V gene are SEHNR and FQNEAQ (reference sequence). In DNA form, the CDR3 reads TGTGCCAGCAGCCCATACAGGGAATGGGGCACTGAAGCTTTCTTT. Translating it yields CASSPYREWGTEAFF.

The CDR3 DNA reads as TGCGCCAGCAGCCCGGGGGGGGGGCCCACAGATACGCAGTATTTT. Amino acids: CASSPGGGPTDTQYF. This chain links TRBV5-1 with TRBJ2-3; TRBD2 matches at 8 bases. CDR1 is SGHRS, CDR2 YFSETQ, per germline. The CDR3 is 15 residues long. V gave up 4 bases and J gave up 2 bases; unmatched junction bases: 6.

The chain carries TRBV20-1 and TRBJ2-3; 9 nucleotides align to TRBD2. CDR3 length equals 16 residues. Germline lookup yields CDR1 DFQATT and CDR2 SNEGSKA (reference sequence). V lost 6 bases and J lost 0; bases outside the gene matches: 10. Here the CDR3 DNA reads TGCAGTGCGATAGCGGGAGTGCCCGTTAGCACAGATACGCAGTATTTT. It yields the protein CSAIAGVPVSTDTQYF.

V and J are TRBV7-2 and TRBJ2-7, with D maybe TRBD1 (5 bases). Germline values: CDR1 SGHTA, CDR2 FQGNSA. The CDR3 has 14 amino acids. Trimming cost V 5 bases and J 4 bases, with 15 bases left between them. CDR3 protein: CASSPSRGLYEQYF. The DNA for the CDR3 is TGTGCCAGCAGCCCCTCTAGGGGCCTATACGAGCAGTACTTC.

Many counts were recorded for this clonotype. CDR3 sequence: CASSFHASSYNEQFF. In DNA, the CDR3 is TGTGCCAGCAGCTTTCACGCGAGCTCCTACAATGAGCAGTTCTTC. The chain has TRBV5-5 and TRBJ2-1; unclear D gene. V lost 2 bases and J lost 0, with 9 bases in between. Germline values: CDR1 SGHKS, CDR2 YYEKEE (reference sequence). The CDR3 has 15 amino acids.

The J gene is TRBJ2-6, the V gene TRBV20-1; no firm D call. Germline V gene sequence: CDR1 DFQATT, CDR2 SNEGSKA (reference sequence). With 0 bases removed from V and 0 bases from J, the gap between germline ends came to 12 bases. CDR3 length: 17 residues. Here the CDR3 reads CSARDHNSRSGANVLTF. CDR3 bases: TGCAGTGCTAGAGATCATAACAGTCGCTCTGGGGCCAACGTCCTGACTTTC.

Sample share makes this clonotype medium-sized. CDR3 nucleotide sequence: TGTGCCAGCAGCGGACGTCTGAGCGAGCAGTACTTC. Its translation: CASSGRLSEQYF. The chain links TRBV7-9 to TRBJ2-7; D gene ambiguous. This CDR3 contains 12 residues. The germline V and J ends were trimmed by 5 bases and 6 bases, with 11 bases remaining between them. CDR1 is SEHNR, CDR2 FQNEAQ, per germline (reference sequence).

Of note for this clonotype: This clone may be a read error of a much larger clone one base away. A read error is likely, as this CDR3 ends without the conserved phenylalanine or tryptophan. V gene TRBV30 combines with J gene TRBJ1-6; D is undetermined. Per the germline V gene, CDR1 is GTSNPN and CDR2 is SVGIG (reference sequence). This CDR3 has 12 amino acids. The ends were cut back, 2 bases at V and 7 bases at J, with 6 bases in the middle. The CDR3 spells CAWSRWNSPLHY. The CDR3 DNA sequence: TGTGCCTGGAGTAGGTGGAATTCACCCCTCCACTAT.